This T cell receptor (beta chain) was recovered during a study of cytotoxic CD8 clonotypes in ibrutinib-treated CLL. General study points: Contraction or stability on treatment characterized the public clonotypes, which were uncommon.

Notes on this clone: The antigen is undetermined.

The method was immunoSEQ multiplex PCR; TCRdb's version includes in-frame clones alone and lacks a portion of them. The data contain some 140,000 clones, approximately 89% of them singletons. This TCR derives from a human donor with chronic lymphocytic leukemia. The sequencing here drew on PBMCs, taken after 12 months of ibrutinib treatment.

The CDR3 DNA is TGTGCCAGCATGCGGGACCCGGGGAATAGCAATCAGCCCCAGCATTTT. It translates to CASMRDPGNSNQPQHF. This chain connects TRBV27 to TRBJ1-5; D might be TRBD1 (5 bases). The CDR3 runs to 16 residues. Between the trimmed V and J ends, which lost 7 bases and 0 bases, there was a span of 16 bases. Germline CDR1 MNHEY, CDR2 SMNVEV (reference sequence).